The next 10 T cell receptor beta chains were all read from a single sample in a study of blood T cell repertoires in COVID-19 (dated by TCRdb to the early 2020s). Preparation of the library involved the immunoSEQ multiplex PCR assay. Drawn from immuneACCESS, this table holds only the in-frame rearrangements with V and J called that TCRdb kept. Clones are partly lost; checked studies trace under half to an unresolved V gene and leave the rest unexplained. This sample comprises over 400,000 clones, 80% to 90% of them detected only once. Of the sample, roughly 8.5% is held by the ten largest clones. The sample taken for sequencing was PBMCs or T cells enriched from blood (not recorded which). These receptors all stem from a woman aged 60-70 years who had recovered from COVID-19.

V gene TRBV3-1 (or the pseudogene TRBV3-2) combines with J gene TRBJ2-1; D perhaps matches TRBD1 (5 bases). This CDR3 comprises 12 residues. With 4 bases removed from V and 6 bases from J, the gap between germline ends came to 7 bases. Per the germline V gene, CDR1 is LGHDT and CDR2 is YNNKEL (reference sequence). The CDR3 here is CASSRQGNEQFF. In DNA form, the CDR3 reads TGTGCCAGCAGCCGGCAGGGCAATGAGCAGTTCTTC.

The chain has TRBV11-2 and TRBJ2-1; a weak D match, TRBD2 (6 bases). Per germline, CDR1 SGHAT and CDR2 FQNNGV. The CDR3 contains 19 residues. V was pared by 0 bases and J by 4 bases, with 22 bases between. The CDR3 DNA reads as TGTGCCAGCAGCTTAGATGGAGGTCGGAGGGCCTCTGCTTACAATGAGCAGTTCTTC. Protein product: CASSLDGGRRASAYNEQFF.

The chain joins TRBV6-6 to TRBJ2-7; 8 bases align to TRBD1. V gave up 6 bases and J gave up 2 bases; unmatched junction bases: 6. CDR1 is MNHNY and CDR2 is SVGAGI in the germline V gene (reference sequence). This CDR3 has 14 residues. CDR3 in DNA: TGTGCCAGCAGACTCGGACAGGGAGCCTACGAGCAGTACGTC. It encodes CASRLGQGAYEQYV.

The V gene is TRBV2, the J gene TRBJ1-4; D not certain. CDR1 and CDR2 (germline): SNHLY, FYNNEI. Trimming removed 5 bases from V and 0 bases from J, with 16 bases in between. This CDR3 comprises 17 residues. The CDR3 DNA follows: TGTGCCAGCAGTCGGGAGGGTACCCATGCAACTAATGAAAAACTGTTTTTT. Its translation is CASSREGTHATNEKLFF.

The V call is TRBV29-1, the J call TRBJ2-3; D is perhaps TRBD1 (5 bases). Germline loops: CDR1 SQVTM, CDR2 ANQGSEA. The CDR3 is made up of 13 amino acids. Deletions cut 4 bases from V and 2 bases from J, with 10 bases between. In DNA form, the CDR3 reads TGCAGCGTTGTGGGCAGGGACACAGATACGCAGTATTTT. Its protein is CSVVGRDTDTQYF.

This clone was counted only a few times. The V and J genes are TRBV2 and TRBJ2-7, with D perhaps TRBD2 (7 bases). The length of the CDR3 is 15 residues. Germline CDR1 is SNHLY and CDR2 is FYNNEI. Trimming took 7 bases from V and 2 from J, leaving 18 bases between them. CDR3 bases: TGTGCCAGCAACCTCGAGGGGGGGGGCACCTACGAGCAGTACGTC. Amino acids: CASNLEGGGTYEQYV.

The chain uses TRBV3-1 (or the pseudogene TRBV3-2) and TRBJ2-7, with 8 positions matching TRBD1. Germline assignment: CDR1 LGHDT and CDR2 YNNKEL (reference sequence). Trimming took 4 bases from V and 6 from J; bases not matched to a gene: 8. This CDR3 has 14 amino acids. In DNA form, the CDR3 reads TGTGCCAGCAGCCGCTCAGGGGGCTCTTTCGAGCAGTACTTC. This translates into CASSRSGGSFEQYF.

The chain recombines TRBV1 with TRBJ2-3; TRBD1 is the table's D call and was not checked against the DNA. TRBV1 is tagged as a pseudogene. The CDR3 has 16 amino acids. CDR3 amino acids: CTSSQDNRGRTDTQYF. The CDR3 bases are TGCACCAGCAGCCAAGATAACAGGGGGAGGACAGATACGCAGTATTTT.

The J gene is TRBJ1-2, the V gene TRBV20-1; D is unresolved. The CDR3 contains 11 residues. The germline V gene encodes CDR1 DFQATT and CDR2 SNEGSKA (reference sequence). V shed 6 bases and J shed 8 bases, with 13 bases lying between them. The CDR3 is CSALVARGYTF. CDR3 DNA: TGCAGTGCCTTGGTGGCCCGCGGCTACACCTTC.

V usage is TRBV18 and J usage is TRBJ2-5, with 7 bases that match TRBD1. Germline V gives CDR1 KGHSH, CDR2 LQKENI. This CDR3 comprises 14 residues. Losses at the gene ends were 6 bases for V and 7 bases for J; bases not matched to a gene: 11. This CDR3 reads CASSRITGDGTQYF. For the CDR3, the DNA is TGTGCCAGCTCGCGGATAACAGGGGACGGGACCCAGTACTTC.